The clone carrying this T cell receptor beta chain was seen just once. Participant-given clinical history determined each cohort assignment. This sample is drawn from a study of blood T cell repertoires in COVID-19. Germline CDR1 and CDR2: KGHSH and LQKENI. This CDR3 comprises 16 residues. The ends were cut back, 2 bases at V and 7 bases at J, with 18 bases in the middle. As handled by the study authors: Reference gene primer amplification yielded estimated nucleated cell counts. Repertoires were generated with immunoSEQ multiplex PCR, while TCRdb's copy carries only in-frame clones and drops some. V and J calls plus clone size are reproduced from that table; the DNA served to infer D and trimming. The table has roughly 58,000 clones, approximately 70% seen once.

Sequences were obtained from PBMCs or T cells enriched from blood (not recorded which). The rearrangement joins TRBV18 to TRBJ2-1, with a possible D match to TRBD2 (5 bases). This clonotype was obtained from a woman in her sixties who had been exposed to COVID-19. The CDR3 sequence: CASSPAPVLRANEQFF. In DNA form, the CDR3 reads TGTGCCAGCTCACCAGCGCCCGTTTTGCGGGCGAATGAGCAGTTCTTC. The variable domain in full, with the rest retrieved from reference TRBV18 and TRBJ2-1, is NAGVMQNPRHLVRRRGQEARLRCSPMKGHSHVYWYRQLPEEGLKFMVYLQKENIIDESGMPKERFSAEFPKEGPSILRIQQVVRGDSAAYFCASSPAPVLRANEQFFGPGTRLTVL.